This entry lists 30 T cell receptor beta chains sequenced from one sample in a study of blood T cell repertoires in COVID-19. Data came from immunoSEQ multiplex PCR; TCRdb stores just in-frame clones and leaves some out. The sample records about 210,000 clones, about 83% being singletons. The source material was peripheral blood. The receptors were sampled from a woman aged 40 to 49 with active or convalescent COVID-19.

The rearrangement uses TRBV7-2 and TRBJ1-2; 7 bases agree with TRBD1. The CDR3 totals 16 residues. V dropped 6 bases and J dropped 0; count of bases not matched to a gene: 10. From germline, CDR1 is SGHTA and CDR2 FQGNSA. CDR3 coding DNA: TGTGCCAGCAGTACACCGGGGACAGAGTCTAACTATGGCTACACCTTC. This gives the protein CASSTPGTESNYGYTF.

This chain connects TRBV5-1 to TRBJ1-2, with TRBD1 matching 11 bases. Germline V gives CDR1 SGHRS, CDR2 YFSETQ. The CDR3 spans 15 residues. V dropped 4 bases and J dropped 7; count of bases not matched to a gene: 9. The CDR3, as DNA: TGCGCCAGCAGCCCGCGGACAGGGGGCGAAATTGGCTACACCTTC. Translated, it gives CASSPRTGGEIGYTF. Complete variable domain (other parts from reference TRBV5-1 and TRBJ1-2): KAGVTQTPRYLIKTRGQQVTLSCSPISGHRSVSWYQQTPGQGLQFLFEYFSETQRNKGNFPGRFSGRQFSNSRSEMNVSTLELGDSALYLCASSPRTGGEIGYTFGSGTRLTVV.

V gene TRBV7-2 combines with J gene TRBJ2-5, with 8 positions matching TRBD2. V lost 1 base, J lost 1 base, and 8 bases stayed unmatched. The CDR3 runs 17 residues. Germline assignment: CDR1 SGHTA and CDR2 FQGNSA. The CDR3 here is CASSLVARAGGQETQYF. The CDR3 bases are TGTGCCAGCAGCTTAGTGGCCCGCGCGGGGGGCCAAGAGACCCAGTACTTC.

The chain joins TRBV9 to TRBJ1-1; D is possibly TRBD1 (6 bases). V was trimmed by 2 bases and J by 5 bases, leaving 16 bases between them. In germline, CDR1 is SGDLS, CDR2 YYNGEE. The length of the CDR3 is 15 residues. The CDR3 nucleotides are TGTGCCAGCAGCGTGGCAGGGGAAAGAGGGACTGAAGCTTTCTTT. It translates to CASSVAGERGTEAFF.

The chain employs TRBV19 and TRBJ1-2, with 7 bases matching TRBD1. V shed 5 bases, J shed 2 bases, and the junction held 5 bases outside the gene matches. The V gene's germline CDR1 is LNHDA and CDR2 SQIVND (reference sequence). CDR3 length: 14 amino acids. The CDR3 DNA sequence: TGTGCCAGTAGTCCGACAGGGTCGAACTATGGCTACACCTTC. Encoded protein: CASSPTGSNYGYTF.

J is TRBJ1-5 and V is TRBV19; D remains unclear. Germline assignment: CDR1 LNHDA and CDR2 SQIVND (reference sequence). The CDR3 extends over 16 amino acids. Trimming took off 1 base at V and 7 bases at J, with 17 bases between the two ends. DNA of the CDR3: TGTGCCAGTAGTATAGGGATTATGAGGTTAGGACAGCCCCAGCATTTT. Protein: CASSIGIMRLGQPQHF.

The gene calls are TRBV4-3 and TRBJ2-1; 10 bases are a match to TRBD2. V trimming: 0 bases; J trimming: 9 bases; junction bases outside the gene matches: 8. This CDR3 is 16 amino acids long. Looked up from germline, CDR1 is LGHNA and CDR2 is YSLEER. In nucleotides, the CDR3 is TGCGCCAGCAGCCAAGAAGCGGGGGGGCTTTTTAGTGAGCAGTTCTTC. This translates into CASSQEAGGLFSEQFF.

This clone has a single count. The CDR3 DNA reads as TGCGCCAGCAGCTGGGAAGGGGTTACTTCACCCCTCCACTTT. This sequence encodes CASSWEGVTSPLHF. The rearrangement joins TRBV4-1 to TRBJ1-6, with D possibly being TRBD1 (5 bases). From germline, CDR1 is MGHRA and CDR2 YSYEKL. Trimming removed 5 bases from V and 9 bases from J, with 14 bases in between. This CDR3 region has 14 residues.

The chain has TRBV9 and TRBJ1-4; D remains unclear. This CDR3 contains 13 residues. Germline V gene data show CDR1 as SGDLS and CDR2 as YYNGEE. The V end lost 0 bases, the J end lost 5 bases, and 5 bases lay between the germline ends. The CDR3, as DNA: TGTGCCAGCAGCGTAGACCTAAATGAAAAACTGTTTTTT. Translated, it gives CASSVDLNEKLFF.

CDR3 DNA sequence: TGTGCCAGCAACCTCGACAACTCTGGGGCCAACGTCCTGACTTTC. It yields the protein CASNLDNSGANVLTF. The chain links TRBV6-1 to TRBJ2-6; D gene unclear. Per germline, CDR1 MNHNS and CDR2 SASEGT. The CDR3 is 15 residues long. V shed 7 bases and J shed 0 bases, with 10 bases lying between them.

Ten or more counts support this clone. The V gene is TRBV7-9, the J gene TRBJ1-2, with D uncertain. There are 14 residues in the CDR3. Between the trimmed V and J ends, which lost 6 bases and 4 bases, there was a span of 15 bases. Germline values: CDR1 SEHNR, CDR2 FQNEAQ (reference sequence). For the CDR3, the DNA is TGTGCCAGCAGTTCAGACTTAAGTTTCTATGGCTACACCTTC. Translating gives CASSSDLSFYGYTF. Supplemented by reference TRBV7-9 and TRBJ1-2, the full variable domain reads DTGVSQNPRHKITKRGQNVTFRCDPISEHNRLYWYRQTLGQGPEFLTYFQNEAQLEKSRLLSDRFSAERPKGSFSTLEIQRTEQGDSAMYLCASSSDLSFYGYTFGSGTRLTVV.

The V gene is TRBV5-1, the J gene TRBJ2-1, with D possibly being TRBD1 (6 bases). V lost 4 bases and J 2 bases, leaving 28 bases between the germline ends. CDR3 length: 20 amino acids. CDR1 SGHRS and CDR2 YFSETQ come from the germline V gene. CDR3 sequence: CASSPVGQGHSLAAYNEQFF. The DNA of the CDR3 is TGCGCCAGCAGCCCAGTAGGCCAGGGACACAGCTTGGCCGCCTACAATGAGCAGTTCTTC.

The CDR3 DNA reads TGTGCCAGCAGTTTGAGGACAGGGGGCTATGGCTACACCTTC. It specifies CASSLRTGGYGYTF. This chain connects TRBV28 to TRBJ1-2, with 10 bases aligning to TRBD1. J lost 4 bases, V lost 3 bases, and 2 bases had no gene match. CDR3 length: 14 residues. In germline, CDR1 is MDHEN, CDR2 SYDVKM.

V is TRBV5-1 and J is TRBJ2-7, with D possibly being TRBD2 (5 bases). This CDR3 has 14 amino acids. Germline lookup yields CDR1 SGHRS and CDR2 YFSETQ. V lost 3 bases to trimming and J lost 6 bases, with 16 bases between them. The CDR3 bases are TGCGCCAGCAGCTGGGGAGCAGGCTCTGGCGAGCAGTACTTC. The encoded protein is CASSWGAGSGEQYF.

V gene TRBV6-5 combines with J gene TRBJ2-1; 7 nucleotides line up with TRBD1. V trimming: 6 bases; J trimming: 7 bases; junction bases outside the gene matches: 12. CDR1 MNHEY and CDR2 SVGAGI come from the germline V gene. This CDR3 comprises 15 residues. The CDR3 loop reads CASSRTGTERNEQFF. CDR3 coding DNA: TGTGCCAGCAGCCGCACCGGGACAGAGAGGAATGAGCAGTTCTTC.

The chain carries TRBV28 and TRBJ1-1; D is undetermined. The length of the CDR3 is 18 residues. Germline CDR1 reads MDHEN; CDR2 reads SYDVKM. The V and J ends lost 6 bases and 3 bases respectively, with 26 bases between them. CDR3 DNA sequence: TGTGCCAGCAGCCCCCCCGGGATCACTGCCCTTGGGGACACTGAAGCTTTCTTT. The encoded protein is CASSPPGITALGDTEAFF.

This clone was counted a few times. The rearrangement links TRBV6-5 to TRBJ1-2; D remains unclear. Trimming pared 6 bases from V and 6 bases from J, leaving 17 bases between. CDR1 is MNHEY, CDR2 SVGAGI, per germline. The CDR3 length is 14 residues. The CDR3 spells CASSGIEGFHGYTF. In DNA form, the CDR3 reads TGTGCCAGCAGCGGGATAGAAGGGTTCCATGGCTACACCTTC.

The J gene is TRBJ2-5, the V gene TRBV24-1, with D tentatively TRBD1 (5 bases). V lost 10 bases, J lost 0 bases, and 14 bases lay in between. Germline V gene lookup returns CDR1 KGHDR and CDR2 SFDVKD. The CDR3 runs to 14 residues. The CDR3 here is CATQSTTDQETQYF. DNA for the CDR3: TGTGCCACGCAGTCCACGACAGACCAAGAGACCCAGTACTTC.

This clone was picked up one time. The chain uses TRBV5-1 and TRBJ2-7; 10 bases are shared with TRBD2. The length of the CDR3 is 15 residues. J gave up 2 bases and V 2 bases, and 4 bases lay outside the gene matches. Germline loops: CDR1 SGHRS, CDR2 YFSETQ. In nucleotides, the CDR3 is TGCGCCAGCAGCTTAGGGACTAGCGTTGCCTACGAGCAGTACTTC. Amino acids: CASSLGTSVAYEQYF.

The gene calls are TRBV6-4 and TRBJ1-1; TRBD1 might be the D (6 bases). Germline V lookup: CDR1 MRHNA, CDR2 SNTAGT. Trimming removed 6 bases at V and 6 bases at J, with 17 bases between. The CDR3 extends over 14 amino acids. The CDR3 loop is CASRVTGRESEAFF. DNA for the CDR3: TGTGCCAGCAGGGTAACAGGGAGGGAGTCTGAAGCTTTCTTT.

The chain employs TRBV18 and TRBJ2-1; TRBD2 is a possible D gene (6 bases). CDR1 is KGHSH, CDR2 LQKENI, per germline. The CDR3 is 12 amino acids. V gave up 3 bases and J gave up 6 bases, with 6 bases separating them. CDR3 loop: CASSPGGNEQFF. CDR3 DNA: TGTGCCAGCTCACCGGGGGGCAATGAGCAGTTCTTC.

The gene calls are TRBV9 and TRBJ2-5, with D tentatively TRBD2 (5 bases). The germline CDR1 and CDR2 sequences are SGDLS and YYNGEE. V dropped 0 bases and J dropped 0 bases, with 12 bases sitting between them. This CDR3 is 16 amino acids long. CDR3 bases: TGTGCCAGCAGCGTAGGGCCGACCGGGAACCAAGAGACCCAGTACTTC. It specifies CASSVGPTGNQETQYF.

This clone has a handful of counts. The chain joins TRBV5-1 to TRBJ1-5; D remains ambiguous. V lost 0 bases and J 11 bases, leaving 15 bases between the germline ends. The CDR3 is made up of 14 amino acids. Germline V gene data show CDR1 as SGHRS and CDR2 as YFSETQ. CDR3 DNA sequence: TGCGCCAGCAGCTTGGGACGGTCGGGAGAGACCCAGCATTTT. It codes for CASSLGRSGETQHF.

This chain joins TRBV10-1 and TRBJ2-2; 9 bases map to TRBD2. Looked up from germline, CDR1 is WNHNN and CDR2 is SYGVQD (reference sequence). The CDR3 contains 17 residues. Trimming took 3 bases from V and 3 from J; bases not matched to a gene: 8. The CDR3 spells CASSDLAGDGDTGELFF. The CDR3 nucleotides read TGCGCCAGCAGTGATTTAGCGGGGGACGGTGACACCGGGGAGCTGTTTTTT.

This chain links TRBV10-3 with TRBJ1-6, with 9 nucleotides matching TRBD1. J was trimmed by 10 bases and V by 6 bases; bases with no gene match: 10. The CDR3 covers 15 residues. Germline CDR1 and CDR2: ENHRY and SYGVKD. The CDR3 is CAISDPGQGRSPLHF. CDR3 nucleotide sequence: TGTGCCATCAGCGATCCGGGACAGGGTCGGTCACCCCTCCACTTT.

V usage is TRBV3-1 (or the pseudogene TRBV3-2) and J usage is TRBJ2-7; 8 bases line up with TRBD2. V was pared by 4 bases and J by 3 bases, with 14 bases of the junction left unmatched. CDR3 length: 17 amino acids. Per the germline V gene, CDR1 is LGHDT and CDR2 is YNNKEL (reference sequence). CDR3 region: CASSRPKGRGGGYEQYF. CDR3 in DNA: TGTGCCAGCAGCCGACCCAAGGGCCGGGGGGGCGGCTACGAGCAGTACTTC.

In this sample, this clone turned up once. The same CDR3 can be traced to other DNA sequences in this sample. The J gene is TRBJ2-7, the V gene TRBV19; TRBD1 aligns across 8 bases. The V gene end was trimmed by 6 bases and the J gene end by 0 bases; junction bases not matched to a gene: 4. Germline values: CDR1 LNHDA, CDR2 SQIVND (reference sequence). The CDR3 covers 14 residues. The CDR3: CASSRTGSSYEQYF. In DNA, the CDR3 is TGTGCCAGTAGCCGGACAGGGAGCTCCTACGAGCAGTACTTC.

In its sample, this clone was seen once. V is TRBV11-1 and J is TRBJ1-1, with 8 bases identical to TRBD1. Losses at the gene ends were 8 bases for V and 5 bases for J; bases not matched to a gene: 13. CDR3 length: 15 amino acids. Germline CDR1 SGHAT, CDR2 FQDESV (reference sequence). CDR3 DNA: TGTGCCAGCGGCCCAGGGGGCGCGTCGGGGACTGAAGCTTTCTTT. Translated: CASGPGGASGTEAFF.

This chain joins TRBV5-6 and TRBJ1-1, with 7 bases matching TRBD1. CDR1 SGHDT and CDR2 YYEEEE come from the germline V gene. The CDR3 has 14 amino acids. After removal of 1 base from V and 5 bases from J, the junction contained 5 bases not matched to a gene. This chain's CDR3 is CASSLWQGVTEAFF. DNA for the CDR3: TGTGCCAGCAGCTTGTGGCAGGGGGTGACTGAAGCTTTCTTT.

V usage is TRBV9 and J usage is TRBJ2-2, with TRBD1 identical over 8 bases. CDR1 is SGDLS, CDR2 YYNGEE, per germline. The CDR3 runs to 17 residues. Germline trimming cut 3 bases from V and 1 base from J; bases unmatched to any gene: 8. As DNA, the CDR3 is TGTGCCAGCAGCGCACCAACCGGGACAGGGAACACCGGGGAGCTGTTTTTT. Translated: CASSAPTGTGNTGELFF.